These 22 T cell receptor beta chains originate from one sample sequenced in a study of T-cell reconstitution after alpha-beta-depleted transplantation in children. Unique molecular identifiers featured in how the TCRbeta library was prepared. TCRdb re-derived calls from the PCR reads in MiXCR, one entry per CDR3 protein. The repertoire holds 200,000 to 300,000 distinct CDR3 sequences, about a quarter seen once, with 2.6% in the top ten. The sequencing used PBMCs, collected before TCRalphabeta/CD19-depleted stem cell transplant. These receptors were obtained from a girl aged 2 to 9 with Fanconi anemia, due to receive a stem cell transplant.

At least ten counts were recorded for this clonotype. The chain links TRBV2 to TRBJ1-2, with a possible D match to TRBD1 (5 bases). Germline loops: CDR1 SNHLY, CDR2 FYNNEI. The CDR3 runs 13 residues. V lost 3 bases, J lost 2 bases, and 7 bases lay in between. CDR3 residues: CASSEAGNYGYTF. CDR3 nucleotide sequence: TGTGCCAGCAGTGAGGCAGGGAACTATGGCTACACCTTC.

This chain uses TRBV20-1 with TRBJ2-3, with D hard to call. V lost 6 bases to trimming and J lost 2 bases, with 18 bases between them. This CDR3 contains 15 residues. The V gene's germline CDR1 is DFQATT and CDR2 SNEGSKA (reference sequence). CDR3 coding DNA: TGCAGTGCAGCAACCTATCGGCAGGCCACAGATACGCAGTATTTT. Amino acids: CSAATYRQATDTQYF.

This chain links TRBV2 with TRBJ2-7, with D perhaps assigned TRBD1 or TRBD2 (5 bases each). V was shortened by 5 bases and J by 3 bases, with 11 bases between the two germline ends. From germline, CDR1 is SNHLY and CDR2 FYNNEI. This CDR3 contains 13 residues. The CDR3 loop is CASSQGPNYEQYF. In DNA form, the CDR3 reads TGTGCCAGCAGTCAGGGACCGAACTACGAGCAGTACTTC.

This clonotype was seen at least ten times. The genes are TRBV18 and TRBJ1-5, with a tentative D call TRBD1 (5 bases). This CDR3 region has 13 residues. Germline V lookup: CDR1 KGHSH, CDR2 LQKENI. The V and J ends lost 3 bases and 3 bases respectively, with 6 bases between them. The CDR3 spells CASSPGTNQPQHF. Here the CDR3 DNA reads TGTGCCAGCTCACCCGGGACCAATCAGCCCCAGCATTTT.

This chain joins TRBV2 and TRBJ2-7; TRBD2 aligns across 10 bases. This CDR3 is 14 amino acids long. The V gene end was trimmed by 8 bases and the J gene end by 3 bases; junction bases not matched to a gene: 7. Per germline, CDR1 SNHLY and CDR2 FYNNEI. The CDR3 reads CASAPSGGLYEQYF. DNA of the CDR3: TGTGCCAGCGCTCCTAGCGGGGGACTCTACGAGCAGTACTTC.

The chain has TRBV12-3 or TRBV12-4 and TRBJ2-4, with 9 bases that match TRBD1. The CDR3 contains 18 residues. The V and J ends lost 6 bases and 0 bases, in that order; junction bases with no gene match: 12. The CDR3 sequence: CASRGQGETLLAKNIQYF. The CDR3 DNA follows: TGTGCCAGCAGGGGACAGGGCGAGACTCTATTAGCCAAAAACATTCAGTACTTC.

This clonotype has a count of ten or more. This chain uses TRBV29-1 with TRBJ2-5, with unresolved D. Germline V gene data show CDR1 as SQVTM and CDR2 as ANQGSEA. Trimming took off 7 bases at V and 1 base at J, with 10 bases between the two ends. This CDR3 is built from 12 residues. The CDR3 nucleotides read TGCAGCGACGCACTCCTCCAAGAGACCCAGTACTTC. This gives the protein CSDALLQETQYF. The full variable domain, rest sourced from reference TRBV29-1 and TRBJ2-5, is SAVISQKPSRDICQRGTSLTIQCQVDSQVTMMFWYRQQPGQSLTLIATANQGSEATYESGFVIDKFPISRPNLTFSTLTVSNMSPEDSSIYLCSDALLQETQYFGPGTRLLVL.

CDR3 sequence: CASSLDDRGQTQYF. In nucleotides, the CDR3 is TGCGCCAGCAGCTTGGATGACAGGGGGCAGACCCAGTACTTC. The chain employs TRBV5-1 and TRBJ2-5; 10 nucleotides match TRBD1. Germline-derived CDR1 and CDR2 are SGHRS and YFSETQ. This CDR3 has 14 amino acids. Losses at the gene ends were 0 bases for V and 6 bases for J; bases not matched to a gene: 2.

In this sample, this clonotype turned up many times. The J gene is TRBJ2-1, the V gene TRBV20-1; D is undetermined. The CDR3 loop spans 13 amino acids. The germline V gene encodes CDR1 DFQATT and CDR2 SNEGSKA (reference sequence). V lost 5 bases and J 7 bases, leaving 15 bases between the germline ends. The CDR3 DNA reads TGCAGTGCTCCCGGCTCCAAGCTTAATGAGCAGTTCTTC. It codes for CSAPGSKLNEQFF.

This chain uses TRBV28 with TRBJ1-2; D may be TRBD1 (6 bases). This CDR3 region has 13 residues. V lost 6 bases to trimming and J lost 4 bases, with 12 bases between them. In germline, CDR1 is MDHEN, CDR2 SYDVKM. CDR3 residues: CASRTGTPYGYTF. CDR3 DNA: TGTGCCAGCAGAACCGGGACACCCTATGGCTACACCTTC.

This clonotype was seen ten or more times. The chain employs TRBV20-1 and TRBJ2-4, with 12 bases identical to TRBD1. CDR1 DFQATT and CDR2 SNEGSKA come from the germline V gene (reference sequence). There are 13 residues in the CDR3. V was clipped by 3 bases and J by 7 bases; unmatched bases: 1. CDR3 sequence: CSARGQGANIQYF. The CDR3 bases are TGCAGTGCTAGGGGACAGGGGGCGAACATTCAGTACTTC.

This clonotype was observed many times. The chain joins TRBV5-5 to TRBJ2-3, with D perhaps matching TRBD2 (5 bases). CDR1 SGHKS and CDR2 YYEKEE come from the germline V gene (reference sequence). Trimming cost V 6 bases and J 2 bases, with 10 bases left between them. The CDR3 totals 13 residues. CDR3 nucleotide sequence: TGTGCCAGCATCCAAGCGGCCACAGATACGCAGTATTTT. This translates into CASIQAATDTQYF.

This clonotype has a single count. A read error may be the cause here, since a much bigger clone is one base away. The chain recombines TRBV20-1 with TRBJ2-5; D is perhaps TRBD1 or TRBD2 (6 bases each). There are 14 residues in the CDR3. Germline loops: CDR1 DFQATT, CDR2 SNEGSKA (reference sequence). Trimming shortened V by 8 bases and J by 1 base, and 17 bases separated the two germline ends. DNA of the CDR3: TGCAGTACCAGCCGGGGGCCGATCCAAGAGACCCAGTACTTC. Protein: CSTSRGPIQETQYF.

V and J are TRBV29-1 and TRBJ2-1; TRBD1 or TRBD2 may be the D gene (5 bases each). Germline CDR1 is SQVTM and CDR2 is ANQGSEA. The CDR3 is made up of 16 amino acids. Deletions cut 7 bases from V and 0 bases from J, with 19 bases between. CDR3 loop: CSGGNIDLYSYNEQFF. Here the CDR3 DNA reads TGCAGCGGGGGGAATATAGACTTATACTCCTACAATGAGCAGTTCTTC.

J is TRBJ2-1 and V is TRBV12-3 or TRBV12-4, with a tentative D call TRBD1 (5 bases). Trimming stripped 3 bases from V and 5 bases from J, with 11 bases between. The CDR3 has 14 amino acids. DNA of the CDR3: TGTGCCAGCAGTTTGGGGCTGTCCCACAATGAGCAGTTCTTC. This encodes CASSLGLSHNEQFF.

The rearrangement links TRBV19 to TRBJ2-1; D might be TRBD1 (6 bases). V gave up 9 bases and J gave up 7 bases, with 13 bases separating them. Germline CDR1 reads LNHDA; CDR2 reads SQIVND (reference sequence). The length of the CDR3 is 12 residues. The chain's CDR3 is CARWGQTNEQFF. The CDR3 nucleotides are TGTGCCAGGTGGGGACAAACTAATGAGCAGTTCTTC.

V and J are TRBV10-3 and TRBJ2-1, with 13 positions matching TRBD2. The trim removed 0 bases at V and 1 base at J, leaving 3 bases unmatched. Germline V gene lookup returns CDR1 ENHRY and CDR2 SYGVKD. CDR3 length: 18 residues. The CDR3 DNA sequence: TGTGCCATCAGTGAGTCGAGACTAGCGGGAGGATCCTACAATGAGCAGTTCTTC. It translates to CAISESRLAGGSYNEQFF.

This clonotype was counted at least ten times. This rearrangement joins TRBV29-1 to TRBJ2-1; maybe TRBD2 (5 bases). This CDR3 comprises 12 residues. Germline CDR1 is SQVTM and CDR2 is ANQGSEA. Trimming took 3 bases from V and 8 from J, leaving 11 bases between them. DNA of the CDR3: TGCAGCGTTGAGGTTCTAGCACATGAGCAGTTCTTC. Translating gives CSVEVLAHEQFF.

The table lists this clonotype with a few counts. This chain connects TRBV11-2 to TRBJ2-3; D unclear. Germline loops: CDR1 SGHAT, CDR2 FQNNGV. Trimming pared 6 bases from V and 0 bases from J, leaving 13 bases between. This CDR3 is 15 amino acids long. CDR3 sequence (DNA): TGTGCCAGCAGTTATGACCGCACTAGCACAGATACGCAGTATTTT. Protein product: CASSYDRTSTDTQYF.

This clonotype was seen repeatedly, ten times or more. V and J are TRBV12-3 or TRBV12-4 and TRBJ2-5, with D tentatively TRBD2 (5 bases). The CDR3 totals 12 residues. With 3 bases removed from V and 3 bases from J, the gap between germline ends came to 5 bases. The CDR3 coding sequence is TGTGCCAGCAGTTTGGAGGAAGAGACCCAGTACTTC. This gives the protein CASSLEEETQYF.

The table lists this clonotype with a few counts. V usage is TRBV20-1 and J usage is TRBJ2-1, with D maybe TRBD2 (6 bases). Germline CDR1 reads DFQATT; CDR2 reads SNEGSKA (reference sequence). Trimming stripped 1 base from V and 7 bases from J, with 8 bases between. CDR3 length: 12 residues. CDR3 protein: CSARGEENEQFF. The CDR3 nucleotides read TGCAGTGCTAGAGGGGAGGAGAATGAGCAGTTCTTC.

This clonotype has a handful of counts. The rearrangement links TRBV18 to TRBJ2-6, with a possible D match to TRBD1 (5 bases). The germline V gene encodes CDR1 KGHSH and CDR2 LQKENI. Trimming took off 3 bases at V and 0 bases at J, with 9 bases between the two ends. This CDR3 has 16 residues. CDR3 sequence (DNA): TGTGCCAGCTCACCTTCAGGGTTCTCTGGGGCCAACGTCCTGACTTTC. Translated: CASSPSGFSGANVLTF.